One sample yielded the 23 T cell receptor beta chains listed below, sequenced in a study of beta chain features in type 1 diabetes. Sequencing targeted expressed TCRB transcripts, as all isolated RNA had been reverse transcribed. Sequenced by immunoSEQ multiplex PCR; TCRdb stores in-frame clones only, minus some. The sample holds under 450,000 clones, over 11% seen once. Sequences were obtained from naive CD4+ T cells from blood. The receptors come from a man aged 25-45 years in good health.

This clone was found a few times. This rearrangement joins TRBV5-4 to TRBJ2-1; 11 nucleotides match TRBD2. The CDR3 sequence is 16 residues long. Trimming cost V 1 base and J 2 bases; bases outside gene matches: 2. Per germline, CDR1 SGHNT and CDR2 YYREEE (reference sequence). CDR3 region: CASSLRLAGPYNEQFF. CDR3 nucleotides: TGTGCCAGCAGCTTGAGACTAGCGGGACCCTACAATGAGCAGTTCTTC. Filled out from reference TRBV5-4 and TRBJ2-1, the complete variable domain reads ETGVTQSPTHLIKTRGQQVTLRCSSQSGHNTVSWYQQALGQGPQFIFQYYREEENGRGNFPPRFSGLQFPNYSSELNVNALELDDSALYLCASSLRLAGPYNEQFFGPGTRLTVL.

This chain connects TRBV4-3 to TRBJ2-1, with no clear D. The CDR3 contains 16 residues. Per the germline V gene, CDR1 is LGHNA and CDR2 is YSLEER. The V gene lost 1 base and the J gene lost 0 bases, with 10 bases spanning the gap. CDR3: CASSQGPSGSYNEQFF. DNA of the CDR3: TGCGCCAGCAGCCAAGGCCCATCGGGCTCCTACAATGAGCAGTTCTTC.

The rearrangement joins TRBV2 to TRBJ2-7; 7 nucleotides align to TRBD1. Losses at the gene ends were 7 bases for V and 8 bases for J; bases not matched to a gene: 14. The CDR3 covers 14 residues. Germline V lookup: CDR1 SNHLY, CDR2 FYNNEI. CDR3 bases: TGTGCCAGCACAGCCGGGACAGACCATACGAAGCAGTACGTC. Amino acid sequence: CASTAGTDHTKQYV.

The chain links TRBV2 to TRBJ2-1; D unresolved. Trimming shortened V by 10 bases and J by 6 bases, and 19 bases separated the two germline ends. CDR3 length equals 14 residues. From germline, CDR1 is SNHLY and CDR2 FYNNEI. CDR3 nucleotide sequence: TGTGCCATCCCCAGAGCAGAAGAGGCCAATGAGCAGTTCTTC. Translated: CAIPRAEEANEQFF.

The chain joins TRBV5-1 to TRBJ2-5; D possibly corresponds to TRBD1 (6 bases). From germline, CDR1 is SGHRS and CDR2 YFSETQ. The CDR3 has 15 residues. Between the trimmed V and J ends, which lost 2 bases and 2 bases, there was a span of 13 bases. The CDR3 region has the DNA TGCGCCAGCAGCTTCCTGGACAGTCGACAAGAGACCCAGTACTTC. As protein: CASSFLDSRQETQYF.

This chain links TRBV18 with TRBJ2-1, with 11 bases fitting TRBD2. The CDR3 consists of 16 residues. Germline loops: CDR1 KGHSH, CDR2 LQKENI. Trimming at V came to 2 bases and at J to 8 bases, leaving 8 bases not matched to a gene. The CDR3 DNA follows: TGTGCCAGCTCACCAAGACTAGCGGGAAATTTGGATGAGCAGTTCTTC. Its translation is CASSPRLAGNLDEQFF.

This chain uses TRBV15 with TRBJ1-1; TRBD1 might be the D (5 bases). The V gene lost 4 bases and the J gene lost 5 bases, with 11 bases spanning the gap. In germline, CDR1 is LNHNV, CDR2 YYDKDF (reference sequence). There are 13 residues in the CDR3. The CDR3 loop is CATSTNKGTEAFF. The CDR3 DNA sequence: TGTGCCACCAGCACCAACAAGGGGACTGAAGCTTTCTTT.

V is TRBV23-1 and J is TRBJ2-7; 8 bases fit TRBD2. TRBV23-1 is reported as an ORF; its role is uncertain. V lost 11 bases, J lost 5 bases, and 14 bases stayed unmatched. The CDR3 sequence is 14 residues long. CDR3 sequence reads: CAWRKGREAHEQYV. In DNA form, the CDR3 reads TGCGCCTGGCGGAAGGGGCGGGAGGCCCACGAGCAGTACGTC.

The chain uses TRBV19 and TRBJ2-5; tentatively, D is TRBD1 or TRBD2 (5 bases each). The CDR3 is 17 residues long. Per germline, CDR1 LNHDA and CDR2 SQIVND (reference sequence). Between the trimmed V and J ends, which lost 1 base and 4 bases, there was a span of 19 bases. CDR3 sequence: CASSIGQTTSGAETQYF. The DNA for the CDR3 is TGTGCCAGTAGTATAGGACAGACAACCAGCGGCGCAGAGACCCAGTACTTC.

The chain carries TRBV29-1 and TRBJ1-2; no clear D gene. This CDR3 comprises 12 residues. Germline V lookup: CDR1 SQVTM, CDR2 ANQGSEA. V gave up 7 bases and J gave up 1 base, with 10 bases separating them. The CDR3 DNA sequence: TGCAGCGCGGCGGATCTTAACTATGGCTACACCTTC. This codes for CSAADLNYGYTF.

The J gene is TRBJ1-1, the V gene TRBV5-4; TRBD1 agrees at 9 bases. V lost 6 bases and J lost 6; bases outside the gene matches: 9. The CDR3 contains 14 residues. Germline CDR1 reads SGHNT; CDR2 reads YYREEE (reference sequence). The CDR3 region is CASTSSRDRAEAFF. The CDR3 bases are TGTGCCAGCACCTCCTCACGGGACAGGGCTGAAGCTTTCTTT.

This clone occurred a few times. The chain joins TRBV9 to TRBJ2-3; 11 nucleotides line up with TRBD2. After removal of 3 bases from V and 2 bases from J, the junction contained 5 bases not matched to a gene. The CDR3 has 16 residues. Germline CDR1 is SGDLS and CDR2 is YYNGEE. This CDR3 is CASSAQTSGITDTQYF. As DNA, the CDR3 is TGTGCCAGCAGCGCCCAGACTAGCGGGATCACAGATACGCAGTATTTT.

This clone occurred a few times. This sequence joins TRBV7-9 and TRBJ2-3; D is ambiguous. This CDR3 is built from 14 residues. Deletions cut 5 bases from V and 1 base from J, with 10 bases between. CDR1 SEHNR and CDR2 FQNEAQ come from the germline V gene (reference sequence). The CDR3 coding sequence is TGTGCCAGCAGCGCCCGGCAGGGCACAGATACGCAGTATTTT. As protein: CASSARQGTDTQYF.

The chain employs TRBV25-1 and TRBJ1-2; a possible D gene is TRBD1 (5 bases). Germline loops: CDR1 MGHDK, CDR2 SYGVNS. The CDR3 covers 12 residues. V was cut by 8 bases and J by 2 bases, with 9 bases left in between. The CDR3 sequence: CASGGANYGYTF. CDR3 DNA: TGTGCCAGCGGTGGGGCGAACTATGGCTACACCTTC.

This clone was observed a few times. This chain links TRBV30 with TRBJ1-1, with 7 bases aligning to TRBD1. V was clipped by 5 bases and J by 0 bases; unmatched bases: 6. The germline V gene has CDR1 GTSNPN and CDR2 SVGIG (reference sequence). The CDR3 length is 14 residues. The CDR3, as DNA: TGTGCCTGGCAGACAGGGATCCTGAACACTGAAGCTTTCTTT. This codes for CAWQTGILNTEAFF.

This clone has more than one count but fewer than ten. One junction end does not reproduce the germline sequence, and a read error may be involved. The CDR3: CASSGGGSPLF. The CDR3 DNA follows: TGTGCCAGCAGCGGGGGGGGCTCCCCGCTCTTC. This chain connects TRBV9 to TRBJ2-1, with a tentative D call TRBD2 (7 bases). CDR1 is SGDLS, CDR2 YYNGEE, per germline. The CDR3 consists of 11 residues. The whole variable domain, remainder taken from reference TRBV9 and TRBJ2-1, is DSGVTQTPKHLITATGQRVTLRCSPRSGDLSVYWYQQSLDQGLQFLIQYYNGEERAKGNILERFSAQQFPDLHSELNLSSLELGDSALYFCASSGGGSPLFGPGTRLTVL.

This clone was detected a few times. This sample also contains other DNA sequences that code for the same CDR3. The V call is TRBV29-1, the J call TRBJ2-7; no reliable D call. The CDR3 is 15 amino acids. CDR1 and CDR2 (germline): SQVTM, ANQGSEA. As DNA, the CDR3 is TGCAGCGTGGAAGATCGTAGGACCCTGCGCCACGAGCAGTACGTC. Its protein is CSVEDRRTLRHEQYV.

This clone was seen more than once but under ten times. The V call is TRBV5-4, the J call TRBJ2-3, with D perhaps being TRBD1 or TRBD2 (5 bases each). V lost 4 bases and J 2 bases, leaving 11 bases between the germline ends. This CDR3 contains 14 residues. Looked up from germline, CDR1 is SGHNT and CDR2 is YYREEE (reference sequence). The CDR3 sequence is CASSGDPSTDTQYF. The CDR3 nucleotides are TGTGCCAGCAGCGGGGACCCCTCCACAGATACGCAGTATTTT.

This clone was counted a few times. The CDR3 bases are TGTGCCTGGAGGGGACCGGCGTCAAGGGCCATATATTTT. It encodes CAWRGPASRAIYF. V and J are TRBV30 and TRBJ1-3, with D possibly TRBD1 on 5 matching bases. The V gene lost 3 bases and the J gene lost 11 bases, with 17 bases spanning the gap. CDR1 is GTSNPN, CDR2 SVGIG, per germline (reference sequence). This CDR3 contains 13 residues.

This clone was recorded a few times. This chain connects TRBV5-1 to TRBJ2-1; D gene ambiguous. Per the germline V gene, CDR1 is SGHRS and CDR2 is YFSETQ. Trimming took 5 bases from V and 4 from J, leaving 4 bases between them. The CDR3 has 11 residues. In DNA form, the CDR3 reads TGCGCCAGCAGGCGTTACAATGAGCAGTTCTTC. This translates into CASRRYNEQFF.

The gene calls are TRBV9 and TRBJ2-3; no definite D call. Germline CDR1 is SGDLS and CDR2 is YYNGEE. Trimming removed 0 bases from V and 1 base from J, with 6 bases in between. The CDR3 has 14 amino acids. Here the CDR3 DNA reads TGTGCCAGCAGCGTAGCCACCCGCACAGATACGCAGTATTTT. Translated, it gives CASSVATRTDTQYF. Combining the CDR3 with reference TRBV9 and TRBJ2-3 gives the whole variable domain DSGVTQTPKHLITATGQRVTLRCSPRSGDLSVYWYQQSLDQGLQFLIQYYNGEERAKGNILERFSAQQFPDLHSELNLSSLELGDSALYFCASSVATRTDTQYFGPGTRLTVL.

This clone was observed a handful of times. This chain connects TRBV14 to TRBJ1-6; the D is unclear. This CDR3 is 15 amino acids long. CDR1 is SGHDN, CDR2 FVKESK, per germline. Trimming pared 2 bases from V and 9 bases from J, leaving 14 bases between. CDR3 in DNA: TGTGCCAGCAGCCAATTGGAGGGAGGCGGTTCACCCCTCCACTTT. Amino acid sequence: CASSQLEGGGSPLHF.

This clone was seen a single time. The chain joins TRBV9 to TRBJ2-1, with D perhaps matching TRBD2 (6 bases). Trimming took off 1 base at V and 0 bases at J, with 11 bases between the two ends. The CDR3 runs 16 residues. Germline assignment: CDR1 SGDLS and CDR2 YYNGEE. The CDR3 here is CASSVRGRSSYNEQFF. The CDR3, as DNA: TGTGCCAGCAGCGTACGGGGGAGGAGCTCCTACAATGAGCAGTTCTTC.